The subject of this entry is one T cell receptor beta chain. In the source study's methods: Estimated nucleated cell counts came from reference gene primer amplification. Sequencing was performed with immunoSEQ multiplex PCR; in TCRdb, only in-frame clones are kept and a portion is missing. V, J and clone size are taken as reported in that table, and D and trimming were inferred from the DNA itself. Of fewer than 250,000 clones listed, 87% are singletons. The CDR3 is 15 residues long. CDR1 and CDR2 (germline): MDHEN, SYDVKM. With 3 bases clipped from V and 5 bases from J, the junction kept 9 bases outside the gene matches. Participant ages covered about 18 to 100 years across about 25 US areas. This sample was included in a study of blood T cell repertoires in COVID-19. Whole-study context: Acute-phase and convalescent COVID-19 samples originated in the United States, Italy and Spain. Sources were T cells, B-cell-depleted T cells, or PBMCs; the material itself was cDNA or gDNA.

The chain couples TRBV28 to TRBJ1-2; TRBD1 matches 7 bases. This TCR was sampled from a man aged 25-40 years in a cohort exposed to, infected with or recovered from COVID-19 (not recorded which). Sequencing was done on a sample of PBMCs or T cells enriched from blood (not recorded which). The CDR3 sequence is CASSFSSPGGYGYTF. The CDR3 DNA sequence: TGTGCCAGCAGTTTTAGCTCACCAGGGGGATATGGCTACACCTTC.